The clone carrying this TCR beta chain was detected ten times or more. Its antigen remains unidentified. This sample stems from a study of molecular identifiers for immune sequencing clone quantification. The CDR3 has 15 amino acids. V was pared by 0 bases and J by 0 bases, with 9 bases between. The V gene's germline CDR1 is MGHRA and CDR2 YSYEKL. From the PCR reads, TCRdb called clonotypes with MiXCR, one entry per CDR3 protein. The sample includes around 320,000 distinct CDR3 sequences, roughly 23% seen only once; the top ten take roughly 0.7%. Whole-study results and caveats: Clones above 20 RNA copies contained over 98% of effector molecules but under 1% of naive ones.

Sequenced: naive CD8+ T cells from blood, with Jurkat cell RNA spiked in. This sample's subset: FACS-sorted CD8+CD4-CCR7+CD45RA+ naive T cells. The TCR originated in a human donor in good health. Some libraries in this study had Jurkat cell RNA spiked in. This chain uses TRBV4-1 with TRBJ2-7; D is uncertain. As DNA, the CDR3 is TGCGCCAGCAGCCAAGATGTCCAGATCTCCTACGAGCAGTACTTC. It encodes CASSQDVQISYEQYF.